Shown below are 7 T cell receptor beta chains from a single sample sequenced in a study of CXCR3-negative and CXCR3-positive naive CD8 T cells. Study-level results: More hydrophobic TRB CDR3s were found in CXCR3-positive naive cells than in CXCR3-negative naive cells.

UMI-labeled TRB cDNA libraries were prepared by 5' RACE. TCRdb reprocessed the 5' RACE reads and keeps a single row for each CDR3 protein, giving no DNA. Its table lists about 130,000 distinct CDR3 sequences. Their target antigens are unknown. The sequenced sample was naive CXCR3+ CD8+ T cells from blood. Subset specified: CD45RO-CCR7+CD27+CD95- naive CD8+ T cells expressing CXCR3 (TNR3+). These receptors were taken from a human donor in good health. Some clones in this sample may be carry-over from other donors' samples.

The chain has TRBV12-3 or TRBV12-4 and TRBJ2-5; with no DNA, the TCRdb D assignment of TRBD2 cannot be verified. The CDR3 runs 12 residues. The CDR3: CASTPSLETQYF.

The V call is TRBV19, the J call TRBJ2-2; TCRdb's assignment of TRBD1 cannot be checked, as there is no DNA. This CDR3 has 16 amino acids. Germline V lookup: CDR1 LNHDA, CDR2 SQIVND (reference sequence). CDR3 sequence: CASREIRTVSTGELFF.

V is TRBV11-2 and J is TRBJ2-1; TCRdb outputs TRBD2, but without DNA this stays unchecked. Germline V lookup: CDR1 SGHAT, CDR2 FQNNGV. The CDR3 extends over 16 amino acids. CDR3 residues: CASSLDAGGPYNEQFF.

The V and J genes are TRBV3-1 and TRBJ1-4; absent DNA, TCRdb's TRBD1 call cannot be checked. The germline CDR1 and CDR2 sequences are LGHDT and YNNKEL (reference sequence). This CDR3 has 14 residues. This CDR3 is CASSRRETNEKLFF.

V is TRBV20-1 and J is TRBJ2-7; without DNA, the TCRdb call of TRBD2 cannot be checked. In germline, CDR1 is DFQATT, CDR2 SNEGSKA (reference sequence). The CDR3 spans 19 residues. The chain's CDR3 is CSARDSWGLAGGTSYEQYF.

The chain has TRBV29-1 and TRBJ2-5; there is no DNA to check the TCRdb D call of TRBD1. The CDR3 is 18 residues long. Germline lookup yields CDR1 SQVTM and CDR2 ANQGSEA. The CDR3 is CSVEDQRGSGAPQETQYF.

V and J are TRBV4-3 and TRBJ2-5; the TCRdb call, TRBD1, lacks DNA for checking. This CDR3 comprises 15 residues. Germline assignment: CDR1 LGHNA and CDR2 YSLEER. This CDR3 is CASSPYKGGVETQYF.